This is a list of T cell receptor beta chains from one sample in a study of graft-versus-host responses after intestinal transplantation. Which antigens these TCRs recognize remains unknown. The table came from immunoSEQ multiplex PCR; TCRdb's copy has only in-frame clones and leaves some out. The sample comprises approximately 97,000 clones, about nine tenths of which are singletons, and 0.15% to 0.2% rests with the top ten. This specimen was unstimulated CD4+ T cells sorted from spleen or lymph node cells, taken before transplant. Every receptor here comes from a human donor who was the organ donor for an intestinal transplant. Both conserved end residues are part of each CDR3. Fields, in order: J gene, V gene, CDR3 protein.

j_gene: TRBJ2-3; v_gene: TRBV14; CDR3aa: CASSQGRVGSSTDTQYF
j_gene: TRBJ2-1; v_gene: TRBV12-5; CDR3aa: CASGLGGLHNEQFF
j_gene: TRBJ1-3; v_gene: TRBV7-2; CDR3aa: CASSLGPSNGNTIYF
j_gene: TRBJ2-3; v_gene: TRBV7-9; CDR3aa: CASSLAKQGTDTQYF
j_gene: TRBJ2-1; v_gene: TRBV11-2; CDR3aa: CASSQYNEQFF
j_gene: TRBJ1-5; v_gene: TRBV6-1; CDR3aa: CASSERQGSNQPQHF
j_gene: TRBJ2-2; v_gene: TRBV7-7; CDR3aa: CASSLASWGANTGELFF
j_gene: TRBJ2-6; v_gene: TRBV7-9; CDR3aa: CASSTDGGRGANVLTF
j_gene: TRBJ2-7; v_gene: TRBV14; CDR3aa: CASSRDRYSYEQYF
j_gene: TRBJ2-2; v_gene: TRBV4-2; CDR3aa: CASSQEAGGAYANTGELFF
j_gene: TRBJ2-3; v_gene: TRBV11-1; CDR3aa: CASSLGGGRPSTDTQYF
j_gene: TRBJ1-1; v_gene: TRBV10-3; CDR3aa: CAISGIRGGMNTEAFF